This is a list of T cell receptor beta chains from one sample in a study of blood T cell repertoires in COVID-19. The method was immunoSEQ multiplex PCR; TCRdb's version includes in-frame clones alone and lacks a portion of them. This sample carries under 20,000 clones, about nine tenths of them seen once, and the ten largest clones take roughly 16%. Sequenced sample: peripheral blood. These receptors were collected from a human donor in a cohort sampled during active COVID-19. The CDR3 runs from the conserved cysteine through the conserved F or W. Fields, in order: J gene, V gene, CDR3 protein.

TRBJ2-5,TRBV7-9,CASSTGLAGNQETQYF
TRBJ2-1,TRBV27,CASTYQASGSYNEQFF
TRBJ2-1,TRBV6-1,CASSDSGGAIYNEQFF
TRBJ2-2,TRBV30,CAWSDGASGGRLAGELFF
TRBJ1-1,TRBV7-3,CASSLEGPSNTEAFF
TRBJ2-3,TRBV7-3,CASSLTVSSGGAVDTQYF
TRBJ2-2,TRBV5-1,CASNGQLTGELFF
TRBJ1-5,TRBV30,CAWSTTGLGPQHF
TRBJ2-2,TRBV7-9,CASSFDDSGELFF
TRBJ2-3,TRBV19,CASGQYNTDTQYF
TRBJ1-4,TRBV11-2,CASSQTVTNEKLFF
TRBJ1-1,TRBV15,CATSTWEVLSTEAFF
TRBJ2-3,TRBV5-1,CASSLDRGVTDTQYF
TRBJ2-1,TRBV7-9,CASSSRQRSSYNEQFF
TRBJ2-5,TRBV19,CASTSGAYQETQYF
TRBJ2-4,TRBV4-3,CASSQDQYAKNIQYF
TRBJ2-7,TRBV3-1/TRBV3-2,CASSQTLGYSYEQYF
TRBJ2-2,TRBV7-2,CASSFSRTSGRSGELFF
TRBJ1-2,TRBV27,CASRSTGRLNGYTF
TRBJ2-5,TRBV6-5,CASSMDRAGGETQYF
TRBJ2-3,TRBV19,CASSASGTSGGRTDTQYF
TRBJ1-2,TRBV13,CASSLRQGGYYVGYTF
TRBJ1-5,TRBV19,CASRAGPYSNQPQHF
TRBJ2-3,TRBV5-1,CASSPTTGGGTDTQYF
TRBJ2-2,TRBV7-9,CASSSPKWLPNTGELFF
TRBJ2-1,TRBV19,CASTIAGRALDNEQFF
TRBJ1-1,TRBV28,CASTFATANIMNTEAFF
TRBJ2-5,TRBV6-5,CASSLYGTGETQYF
TRBJ1-4,TRBV5-1,CASRIQENEKLFF
TRBJ1-1,TRBV20-1,CSAEADHKAFF
TRBJ1-1,TRBV5-5,CASSTETGWSTEAFF
TRBJ1-6,TRBV6-2/TRBV6-3,CASSYETLRAGRSPLHF
TRBJ1-2,TRBV6-6,CASSPGQIYGYTF
TRBJ1-5,TRBV28,CASSLSGHPNQDPQHF
TRBJ2-5,TRBV7-3,CASSLTGKETQYF
TRBJ2-5,TRBV5-6,CASSLVGRGRETQYF
TRBJ2-5,TRBV30,CAWRGGQWSVETQYF
TRBJ1-2,TRBV28,CASSFKTGRLDGYTF
TRBJ2-1,TRBV7-2,CASSPDFLPRFF
TRBJ1-1,TRBV5-4,CASSLPEAGANTEAFF
TRBJ2-7,TRBV11-2,CASSRYSGYEQYF
TRBJ2-3,TRBV9,CASSPQATPSTDTQYF
TRBJ2-3,TRBV19,CASRPGGLAGDPDTQYF
TRBJ1-5,TRBV24-1,CATSDGQGSPYQPQHF
TRBJ2-3,TRBV5-1,CASRPTPETDTQYF
TRBJ2-1,TRBV6-4,CASSLDRVSYNEQFF
TRBJ2-7,TRBV4-1,CASSQAWRVGEQYF
TRBJ1-4,TRBV7-2,CASSLQGKTNEKLFF
TRBJ2-1,TRBV7-7,CASSLGDRDYNEQFF
TRBJ2-1,TRBV28,CASSFPTGGQFF
TRBJ2-5,TRBV5-4,CASRGTSGSRETQYF
TRBJ2-3,TRBV5-1,CASSLKSRGWQSTDTQYF
TRBJ2-5,TRBV30,CAYDPTGGVETQYF